This T cell receptor beta chain was identified in a study of cytomegalovirus exposure and HLA in healthy donors. Looking at the study overall: HLA-typed donors were the source of 83 million or so unique TCRs, which an early data release held. Among the roughly 400 genotyped donors, 81% were placed in the Caucasian-associated ancestry cluster.

This clone was seen once. Antigen unknown. Study-level points and caveats: An analysis done earlier found most TCR beta V segments productive about 90% or about 30% of the time.

The CDR3 runs to 15 residues. With 4 bases clipped from V and 7 bases from J, the junction kept 7 bases outside the gene matches. Germline CDR1 is MNHNS and CDR2 is SASEGT. PCR employed 60 Vbeta and 13 Jbeta primers. Assay: immunoSEQ multiplex PCR; the TCRdb copy retains only in-frame clones and omits some. The sample carries 150,000 to 200,000 clones, roughly four fifths recorded once. The V and J genes are TRBV6-1 and TRBJ2-2; 9 bases are shared with TRBD1. The sequence came from a woman between 18 and 29 years old in good health and CMV-seropositive. Source material: PBMCs. The CDR3 reads CASSARDREGGELFF. CDR3 nucleotide sequence: TGTGCCAGCAGTGCCCGGGACAGGGAGGGCGGGGAGCTGTTTTTT.